This passage covers 27 T cell receptor beta chains from one sample sequenced in a study of T cells in Graves' hyperthyroidism and ophthalmopathy. The TCR beta CDR3 regions underwent amplification using RNA transcripts as the source. The TCR CDR3 was amplified in a first-round RT-PCR using the HTBI primer set. Via MiXCR, TCRdb re-called the multiplex PCR reads, giving one row per CDR3 protein. This table has around 580,000 distinct CDR3 sequences, about 43% appearing once. Sequencing used peripheral blood or thyroid tissue (not recorded which). Source of these receptors: a woman younger than 35 with Graves' hyperthyroidism.

On this clonotype itself: One junction end disagrees with the germline gene, perhaps due to a read error. The CDR3 bases are TGCGCCAGCAGCCTTAATTCGGGGCGGACCACCTACGAGCAGTACTTC. Translated, it gives CASSLNSGRTTYEQYF. V usage is TRBV7-7 and J usage is TRBJ2-7, with D perhaps TRBD1 or TRBD2 (5 bases each). The germline V gene encodes CDR1 SSHAT and CDR2 FNYEAQ (reference sequence). The CDR3 has 16 residues.

The table lists this clonotype with many counts. The chain employs TRBV11-1 and TRBJ1-1, with D uncertain. The CDR3 totals 15 residues. Per germline, CDR1 SGHAT and CDR2 FQDESV (reference sequence). V shed 0 bases and J shed 4 bases, with 12 bases lying between them. Here the CDR3 reads CASSLADWEGTEAFF. The CDR3 DNA sequence: TGTGCCAGCAGCTTAGCCGACTGGGAGGGCACTGAAGCTTTCTTT.

CDR3 DNA: TGCAGTGCTAGAAGAGATTGGGGAGGGGGCGGCGAGACCCAGTACTTC. The encoded protein is CSARRDWGGGGETQYF. The rearrangement joins TRBV20-1 to TRBJ2-5; the D call may be TRBD1 or TRBD2 (7 bases each). CDR1 DFQATT and CDR2 SNEGSKA come from the germline V gene (reference sequence). V gave up 2 bases and J gave up 5 bases, with 21 bases separating them. The CDR3 runs 16 residues.

This clonotype was seen a few times. This chain joins TRBV12-3 or TRBV12-4 and TRBJ2-7; D not resolved. This CDR3 is 15 amino acids long. Trimming took off 3 bases at V and 2 bases at J, with 14 bases between the two ends. The CDR3 reads CASSFSWAVTYEQYF. As DNA, the CDR3 is TGTGCCAGCAGTTTTTCTTGGGCGGTCACCTACGAGCAGTACTTC.

The chain links TRBV5-5 to TRBJ2-3; 7 nucleotides line up with TRBD1. The CDR3 totals 16 residues. V lost 3 bases and J lost 4; bases outside the gene matches: 11. Germline-derived CDR1 and CDR2 are SGHKS and YYEKEE (reference sequence). The CDR3 nucleotides read TGTGCCAGCAGCTCCGGTCAGACTGGGACAGCAGATACGCAGTATTTT. It is translated as CASSSGQTGTADTQYF.

V is TRBV2 and J is TRBJ2-1, with D maybe TRBD2 (6 bases). Germline CDR1 SNHLY, CDR2 FYNNEI. Trimming took 7 bases from V and 4 from J, leaving 14 bases between them. This CDR3 has 14 amino acids. CDR3 region: CASNRGTSYNEQFF. For the CDR3, the DNA is TGTGCCAGCAATCGGGGGACTTCATACAATGAGCAGTTCTTC.

CDR3 sequence (DNA): TGTGCCAGCAGCGACCGCGACTCCCTTATGGACATTCAGTACTTC. Translating it yields CASSDRDSLMDIQYF. V gene TRBV7-9 combines with J gene TRBJ2-4; no definite D call. The CDR3 has 15 residues. Germline loops: CDR1 SEHNR, CDR2 FQNEAQ (reference sequence). Trimming took off 5 bases at V and 8 bases at J, with 19 bases between the two ends.

The chain recombines TRBV7-2 with TRBJ2-3; D is unclear. CDR1 SGHTA and CDR2 FQGNSA come from the germline V gene. Trimming took 0 bases from V and 0 from J, leaving 10 bases between them. CDR3 size: 16 residues. In DNA, the CDR3 is TGTGCCAGCAGCTTAGCCGGCTCAACTAGCACAGATACGCAGTATTTT. Encoded protein: CASSLAGSTSTDTQYF.

There are a few counts of this clonotype. The chain joins TRBV10-3 to TRBJ2-6; possibly TRBD1 for D (6 bases). CDR1 and CDR2 (germline): ENHRY, SYGVKD. Trimming shortened V by 4 bases and J by 0 bases, and 10 bases separated the two germline ends. This CDR3 has 16 residues. The CDR3 nucleotides are TGTGCCATCAGTGGACAGGCTGCCTCTGGGGCCAACGTCCTGACTTTC. This encodes CAISGQAASGANVLTF.

This clonotype was seen repeatedly, ten times or more. The chain carries TRBV3-1 and TRBJ1-1; D call uncertain. V lost 5 bases and J lost 3, with 4 bases in between. The germline V gene encodes CDR1 LGHDT and CDR2 YNNKEL (reference sequence). The CDR3 length is 11 residues. The CDR3 sequence: CASSGDTEAFF. The CDR3, as DNA: TGTGCCAGCAGCGGAGACACTGAAGCTTTCTTT.

The chain combines TRBV29-1 with TRBJ1-1, with D perhaps matching TRBD1 (5 bases). The CDR3 consists of 12 residues. Trimming shortened V by 7 bases and J by 4 bases, and 13 bases separated the two germline ends. Germline V gene lookup returns CDR1 SQVTM and CDR2 ANQGSEA. This chain's CDR3 is CSAIVGGTEAFF. DNA for the CDR3: TGCAGCGCCATCGTCGGGGGCACTGAAGCTTTCTTT.

The chain links TRBV7-6 to TRBJ2-7, with 8 bases that match TRBD2. From germline, CDR1 is SGHVS and CDR2 FNYEAQ. This CDR3 has 17 residues. V was clipped by 5 bases and J by 9 bases; unmatched bases: 21. The CDR3, as DNA: TGTGCCAGCAGCCCAGGGGTGGGACTAGGTCATGAGGATACGCAGTACTTC. This translates into CASSPGVGLGHEDTQYF.

V usage is TRBV2 and J usage is TRBJ1-2; TRBD1 matches at 8 bases. This CDR3 is 14 amino acids long. Unmatched junction bases numbered 9, after V lost 6 bases and J lost 6 bases. Germline CDR1 reads SNHLY; CDR2 reads FYNNEI. The CDR3 reads CASRRGRGLDGYTF. The CDR3 DNA follows: TGTGCCAGCAGAAGGGGCAGGGGGCTAGATGGCTACACCTTC. Complete variable domain (other parts from reference TRBV2 and TRBJ1-2): EPEVTQTPSHQVTQMGQEVILRCVPISNHLYFYWYRQILGQKVEFLVSFYNNEISEKSEIFDDQFSVERPDGSNFTLKIRSTKLEDSAMYFCASRRGRGLDGYTFGSGTRLTVV.

The chain couples TRBV29-1 to TRBJ2-5; D tentatively reads TRBD1 or TRBD2 (5 bases each). The germline V gene has CDR1 SQVTM and CDR2 ANQGSEA. The CDR3 is 13 residues long. V was clipped by 6 bases and J by 5 bases, with 16 bases between them. The CDR3 DNA sequence: TGCAGCGTAGGGAAACAAGAGGGGGAGACCCAGTACTTC. Translated: CSVGKQEGETQYF.

The chain has TRBV5-6 and TRBJ1-4; D ambiguous. The length of the CDR3 is 14 residues. V was shortened by 0 bases and J by 5 bases, with 8 bases between the two germline ends. In germline, CDR1 is SGHDT, CDR2 YYEEEE. CDR3 amino acids: CASSLGGLNEKLFF. The CDR3 DNA sequence: TGTGCCAGCAGCTTGGGGGGTCTCAATGAAAAACTGTTTTTT.

This rearrangement joins TRBV29-1 to TRBJ1-3; D uncertain. The CDR3 covers 15 residues. Germline lookup yields CDR1 SQVTM and CDR2 ANQGSEA. CDR3: CRRGPGERSGNTIYF. CDR3 coding DNA: TGCAGGCGTGGCCCGGGAGAAAGGTCTGGAAACACCATATATTTT.

Note on this clonotype: One junction end does not reproduce the germline sequence, and a read error may be involved. The rearrangement links TRBV10-2 to TRBJ1-1, with a weak D call TRBD1 (5 bases). Germline CDR1 reads WSHSY; CDR2 reads SAAADI. The length of the CDR3 is 12 residues. CDR3 sequence reads: CASSQVTRGAFF. CDR3 bases: TGTGCCAGCAGCCAAGTTACGAGGGGAGCTTTCTTT.

The chain carries TRBV5-1 and TRBJ2-6; D possibly uses TRBD1 or TRBD2 (5 bases each). Trimming took off 5 bases at V and 4 bases at J, with 10 bases between the two ends. Germline V gene lookup returns CDR1 SGHRS and CDR2 YFSETQ. The CDR3 loop spans 14 amino acids. This chain's CDR3 is CASRAGTGANVLTF. The CDR3 DNA follows: TGCGCCAGCAGGGCAGGGACCGGGGCCAACGTCCTGACTTTC.

This sequence joins TRBV7-3 and TRBJ2-7, with D uncertain. This CDR3 region has 13 residues. Trimming stripped 3 bases from V and 5 bases from J, with 11 bases between. Germline CDR1 and CDR2: SGHTA and FQGTGA. The CDR3 loop is CASSFGETHEQYF. CDR3 in DNA: TGTGCCAGCAGCTTTGGTGAGACCCACGAGCAGTACTTC.

J is TRBJ2-5 and V is TRBV7-9; D possibly corresponds to TRBD2 (8 bases). Trimming took off 4 bases at V and 5 bases at J, with 29 bases between the two ends. The CDR3 covers 19 residues. The V gene's germline CDR1 is SEHNR and CDR2 FQNEAQ (reference sequence). This chain's CDR3 is CASSSLARDRGTRVETQYF. CDR3 bases: TGTGCCAGCAGCTCCCTTGCCCGGGACAGAGGGACTAGGGTGGAGACCCAGTACTTC.

This clonotype appeared many times. The chain joins TRBV30 to TRBJ1-2; TRBD1 agrees at 9 bases. The V gene's germline CDR1 is GTSNPN and CDR2 SVGIG (reference sequence). V was pared by 4 bases and J by 7 bases, with 7 bases of the junction left unmatched. The CDR3 extends over 13 amino acids. The CDR3 sequence is CAWNPGQGFGYTF. In nucleotides, the CDR3 is TGTGCCTGGAACCCGGGACAGGGTTTTGGCTACACCTTC.

V gene TRBV11-3 combines with J gene TRBJ1-2; TRBD1 aligns across 7 bases. V was pared by 5 bases and J by 6 bases, with 3 bases of the junction left unmatched. Germline V CDR1 and CDR2: SGHNT, YENEEA. This CDR3 contains 12 residues. Written as DNA, the CDR3 is TGTGCCAGCAGCAATACAGGGGATGGCTACACCTTC. Translated, it gives CASSNTGDGYTF.

Many counts were recorded for this clonotype. This sequence joins TRBV12-5 and TRBJ1-1, with TRBD1 matching 9 bases. Trimming took 1 base from V and 4 from J; bases not matched to a gene: 1. Looked up from germline, CDR1 is LGHNT and CDR2 is FRNRAP. This CDR3 comprises 14 residues. The CDR3 reads CASGLGQGVTEAFF. CDR3 in DNA: TGTGCTAGTGGTTTGGGACAGGGGGTCACTGAAGCTTTCTTT.

In its sample, this clonotype was seen many times. The chain recombines TRBV20-1 with TRBJ2-5, with D maybe TRBD1 (6 bases). This CDR3 is 14 amino acids long. Germline CDR1 is DFQATT and CDR2 is SNEGSKA (reference sequence). The germline V and J ends were trimmed by 3 bases and 1 base, with 12 bases remaining between them. CDR3 sequence reads: CSASVEQGQETQYF. In nucleotides, the CDR3 is TGCAGTGCTAGCGTAGAACAGGGCCAAGAGACCCAGTACTTC.

This clonotype turned up a few times. The V call is TRBV7-9, the J call TRBJ2-1; TRBD2 agrees at 10 bases. This CDR3 comprises 15 residues. J was trimmed by 8 bases and V by 8 bases; bases with no gene match: 12. CDR1 is SEHNR, CDR2 FQNEAQ, per germline (reference sequence). The CDR3 nucleotides are TGTGCCAGCCCCGCGCTAGCGGGAGTGGAAGATGAGCAGTTCTTC. As protein: CASPALAGVEDEQFF.

This clonotype was detected ten times or more. The V gene is TRBV10-3, the J gene TRBJ1-2; D is possibly TRBD1 (5 bases). The CDR3 runs 13 residues. Germline V gives CDR1 ENHRY, CDR2 SYGVKD. Trimming pared 2 bases from V and 6 bases from J, leaving 10 bases between. The DNA for the CDR3 is TGTGCCATCAGTGAGGGGCAGGGAGATGGCTACACCTTC. Encoded protein: CAISEGQGDGYTF.

The rearrangement uses TRBV24-1 and TRBJ2-5; TRBD2 matches at 9 bases. Germline V CDR1 and CDR2: KGHDR, SFDVKD. CDR3 length: 15 amino acids. With V trimmed by 5 bases and J by 3 bases, 6 bases remained unmatched. The CDR3 spells CATSARGTSKETQYF. As DNA, the CDR3 is TGTGCCACCAGTGCCCGGGGGACTAGCAAAGAGACCCAGTACTTC.